The 9 T cell receptor beta chains below come from one sample, sequenced in a study of vaccination effects on CD4 cells after COVID-19. Some clones are missing from TCRdb's copy, which holds only in-frame ones; the method was immunoSEQ multiplex PCR. This table has 20,000 to 25,000 clones, 60% to 75% appearing once. No cognate antigen is known for these TCRs. Viral peptide pool expansion of antigen-specific CD4+ T cells preceded sequencing in the ViraFEST assay. Researchers isolated CD4+ T cells once roughly nine days of culture had elapsed. Nucleocapsid antibodies stayed negative before and after vaccination, showing no earlier SARS-CoV-2 infection. Sequencing was performed on CD4+ T cells from PBMCs cultured with HCoV-NL63 spike peptides, taken before COVID-19 vaccination. These receptors originate from a human donor who received a COVID-19 vaccine.

The rearrangement uses TRBV5-4 and TRBJ2-2, with D hard to call. The germline V gene has CDR1 SGHNT and CDR2 YYREEE (reference sequence). CDR3 length: 15 amino acids. V lost 3 bases and J lost 5, with 14 bases in between. DNA for the CDR3: TGTGCCAGCAGCTCTACGCTACTGGGTACCGGGGAGCTGTTTTTT. Its protein product is CASSSTLLGTGELFF.

The chain recombines TRBV19 with TRBJ2-2; a possible D gene is TRBD1 (7 bases). The germline V and J ends were trimmed by 6 bases and 3 bases, with 20 bases remaining between them. Germline V gene sequence: CDR1 LNHDA, CDR2 SQIVND (reference sequence). This CDR3 comprises 17 residues. CDR3 nucleotide sequence: TGTGCCAGTAGAAATATCAGGGGGAGGTCGGACACCGGGGAGCTGTTTTTT. Translating gives CASRNIRGRSDTGELFF.

This clone was seen a single time. The CDR3: CAWSHPGWRNPGELFF. In nucleotides, the CDR3 is TGTGCCTGGAGTCACCCGGGATGGCGGAATCCCGGGGAGCTGTTTTTT. The genes are TRBV30 and TRBJ2-2; D perhaps matches TRBD2 (5 bases). This CDR3 is built from 16 residues. V lost 2 bases and J 6 bases, leaving 19 bases between the germline ends. Germline V gene lookup returns CDR1 GTSNPN and CDR2 SVGIG (reference sequence).

The chain uses TRBV6-2 or TRBV6-3 and TRBJ1-2; no reliable D call. V shed 5 bases and J shed 1 base, with 14 bases lying between them. Germline V gives CDR1 MNHEY, CDR2 SVGEGT. The CDR3 sequence is 15 residues long. CDR3 DNA: TGTGCCAGCAGTACGACACCGCCGGATAACTATGGCTACACCTTC. This translates into CASSTTPPDNYGYTF.

This rearrangement joins TRBV5-1 to TRBJ2-5, with D hard to call. Trimming stripped 0 bases from V and 5 bases from J, with 17 bases between. The CDR3 is 16 amino acids. The germline gives CDR1 SGHRS, CDR2 YFSETQ. CDR3 sequence reads: CASSLGIPTEGETQYF. CDR3 in DNA: TGCGCCAGCAGCTTGGGAATCCCGACGGAAGGGGAGACCCAGTACTTC.

The CDR3 nucleotides read TGTGCCATCCAGGGGGTGGGCACAGATACGCAGTATTTT. Its translation: CAIQGVGTDTQYF. V is TRBV10-3 and J is TRBJ2-3; 7 positions agree with TRBD1. Germline V gene lookup returns CDR1 ENHRY and CDR2 SYGVKD. J lost 1 base, V lost 8 bases, and 3 bases had no gene match. The CDR3 spans 13 residues.

The J gene is TRBJ1-5, the V gene TRBV25-1; possible D gene TRBD1, 6 bases. The CDR3 has 16 residues. From germline, CDR1 is MGHDK and CDR2 SYGVNS. Trimming removed 2 bases from V and 2 bases from J, with 13 bases in between. The chain's CDR3 is CASSEGQLDGNQPQHF. In nucleotides, the CDR3 is TGTGCCAGCAGTGAAGGACAGCTGGATGGCAATCAGCCCCAGCATTTT.

The chain recombines TRBV7-2 with TRBJ1-2; D is undetermined. The germline V gene has CDR1 SGHTA and CDR2 FQGNSA. V was cut by 0 bases and J by 2 bases, with 13 bases left in between. The CDR3 is 16 amino acids. The CDR3 region has the DNA TGTGCCAGCAGCTTAGCGGGTCCCGGACCGAACTATGGCTACACCTTC. It is translated as CASSLAGPGPNYGYTF.

V usage is TRBV4-2 and J usage is TRBJ2-5, with TRBD1 matching 12 bases. This CDR3 has 15 residues. After removal of 2 bases from V and 7 bases from J, the junction contained 5 bases not matched to a gene. CDR1 is LGHNA, CDR2 YNFKEQ, per germline. CDR3 region: CASSQPGQGAGTQYF. The CDR3 nucleotides read TGTGCCAGCAGCCAACCGGGACAGGGGGCTGGGACCCAGTACTTC.